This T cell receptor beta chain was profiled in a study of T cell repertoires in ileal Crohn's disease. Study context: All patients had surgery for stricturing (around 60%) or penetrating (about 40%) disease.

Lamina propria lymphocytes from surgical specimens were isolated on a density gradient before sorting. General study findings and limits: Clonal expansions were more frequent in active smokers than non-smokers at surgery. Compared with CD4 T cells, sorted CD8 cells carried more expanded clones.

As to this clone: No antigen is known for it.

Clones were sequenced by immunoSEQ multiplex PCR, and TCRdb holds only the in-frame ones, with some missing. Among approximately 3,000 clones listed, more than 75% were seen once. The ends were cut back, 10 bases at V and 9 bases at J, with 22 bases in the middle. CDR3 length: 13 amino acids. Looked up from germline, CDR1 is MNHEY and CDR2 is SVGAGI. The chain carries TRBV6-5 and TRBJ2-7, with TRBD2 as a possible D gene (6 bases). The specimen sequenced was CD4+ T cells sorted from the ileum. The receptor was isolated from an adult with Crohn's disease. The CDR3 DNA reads TGTGCCACGTCTTCGGGACTCTGGATCGGGCAGTACTTC. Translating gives CATSSGLWIGQYF.